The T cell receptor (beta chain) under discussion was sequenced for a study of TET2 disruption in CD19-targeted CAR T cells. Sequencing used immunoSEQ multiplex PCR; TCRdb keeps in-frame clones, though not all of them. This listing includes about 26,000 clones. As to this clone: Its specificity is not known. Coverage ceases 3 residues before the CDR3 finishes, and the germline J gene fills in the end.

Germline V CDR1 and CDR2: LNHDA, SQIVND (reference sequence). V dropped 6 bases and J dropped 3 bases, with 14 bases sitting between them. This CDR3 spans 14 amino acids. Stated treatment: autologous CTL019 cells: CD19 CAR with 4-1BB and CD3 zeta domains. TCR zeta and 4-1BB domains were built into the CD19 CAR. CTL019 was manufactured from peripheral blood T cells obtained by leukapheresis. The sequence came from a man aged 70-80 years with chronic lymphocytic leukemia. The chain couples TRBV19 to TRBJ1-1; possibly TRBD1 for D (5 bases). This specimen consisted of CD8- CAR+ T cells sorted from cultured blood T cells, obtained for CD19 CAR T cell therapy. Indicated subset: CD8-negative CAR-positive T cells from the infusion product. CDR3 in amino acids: CASSLGASYTEAFF. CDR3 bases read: TGTGCCAGTAGCCTAGGGGCCAGCTACACTGAA.